These 27 T cell receptor beta chains were sequenced from one sample in a study of metastatic and nonmetastatic thyroid tumors. Nobody among the patients had been given any treatment before thyroid surgery. TCRdb re-called clones via MiXCR from the PCR reads. The sample lists some 7,000 clones; 30% to 45% were seen once. Sequenced sample: adjacent normal tissue. The receptors here all came from a female donor with papillary thyroid cancer or a benign thyroid nodule (not recorded which). Some clones in this sample may be carry-over from other donors' samples.

By share, this clone ranks as large. The chain is built from TRBV6-1 and TRBJ1-1; the match to TRBD1 covers 9 bases. The germline gives CDR1 MNHNS, CDR2 SASEGT. Trimming at V came to 5 bases and at J to 2 bases, leaving 9 bases not matched to a gene. This CDR3 region has 16 residues. The CDR3 loop reads CASSFWTGVFNTEAFF. CDR3 bases: TGTGCCAGCAGTTTCTGGACAGGGGTTTTTAACACTGAAGCTTTCTTT.

The chain uses TRBV7-8 and TRBJ1-6; TRBD1 is a possible D gene (6 bases). Germline lookup yields CDR1 SGHVS and CDR2 FQNEAQ. CDR3 length: 16 amino acids. Trimming left V 2 bases short and J 7 bases short, with 15 bases between. The CDR3 DNA follows: TGTGCCAGCAGCTTACGACAGGCCGACAGAAATTCACCCCTCCACTTT. Residues: CASSLRQADRNSPLHF.

This chain links TRBV3-1 with TRBJ2-7, with TRBD1 identical over 8 bases. Germline V gene lookup returns CDR1 LGHDT and CDR2 YNNKEL (reference sequence). With V trimmed by 3 bases and J by 6 bases, 4 bases remained unmatched. This CDR3 contains 13 residues. CDR3: CASSHGQGSEQYF. In nucleotides, the CDR3 is TGTGCCAGCAGCCATGGACAGGGCTCCGAGCAGTACTTC.

The gene calls are TRBV7-9 and TRBJ1-4; 7 positions match TRBD1. The CDR3 has 14 residues. Unmatched junction bases numbered 4, after V lost 4 bases and J lost 5 bases. Germline loops: CDR1 SEHNR, CDR2 FQNEAQ (reference sequence). CDR3 protein: CASSSGGWNEKLFF. CDR3 coding DNA: TGTGCCAGCAGCTCAGGGGGATGGAATGAAAAACTGTTTTTT.

This clone was observed a few times. The V call is TRBV12-5, the J call TRBJ1-5, with 12 bases that match TRBD1. The CDR3 extends over 16 amino acids. Germline V gene lookup returns CDR1 LGHNT and CDR2 FRNRAP. Germline trimming cut 6 bases from V and 3 bases from J; bases unmatched to any gene: 6. The CDR3 DNA sequence: TGTGCTAGTGGCCAAGGGACAGGGGGCAACAATCAGCCCCAGCATTTT. This encodes CASGQGTGGNNQPQHF.

This clone was picked up a small number of times. This sequence joins TRBV20-1 and TRBJ2-5, with 9 bases matching TRBD2. This CDR3 region has 16 residues. Looked up from germline, CDR1 is DFQATT and CDR2 is SNEGSKA (reference sequence). Trimming took 5 bases from V and 4 from J; bases not matched to a gene: 14. CDR3 protein: CSASDPVSGRLETQYF. In DNA form, the CDR3 reads TGCAGTGCTTCCGACCCAGTGAGCGGGAGGTTAGAGACCCAGTACTTC.

J is TRBJ2-7 and V is TRBV11-1; 8 bases are shared with TRBD1. Germline loops: CDR1 SGHAT, CDR2 FQDESV (reference sequence). Trimming took 5 bases from V and 0 from J; bases not matched to a gene: 9. The CDR3 is made up of 16 amino acids. For the CDR3, the DNA is TGTGCCAGCAGCACAGACGCGGGACAGGCCTCCTACGAGCAGTACTTC. Translation: CASSTDAGQASYEQYF.

The gene calls are TRBV11-2 and TRBJ2-7; 10 nucleotides match TRBD2. The germline V gene encodes CDR1 SGHAT and CDR2 FQNNGV. The junction had 20 bases not matched to a gene; V was cut back by 5 bases and J by 7 bases. The CDR3 loop spans 18 amino acids. The CDR3 bases are TGTGCCAGCAGCCCCTCATGGCGGCTAGCGGGAGATACGGGAGAGCAGTACTTC. The encoded protein is CASSPSWRLAGDTGEQYF. Looking up the rest from reference TRBV11-2 and TRBJ2-7 gives the full variable domain: EAGVAQSPRYKIIEKRQSVAFWCNPISGHATLYWYQQILGQGPKLLIQFQNNGVVDDSQLPKDRFSAERLKGVDSTLKIQPAKLEDSAVYLCASSPSWRLAGDTGEQYFGPGTRLTVT.

The J gene is TRBJ2-7, the V gene TRBV6-2 or TRBV6-3; D could derive from TRBD1 or TRBD2 (5 bases each). Trimming cost V 9 bases and J 2 bases, with 20 bases left between them. The length of the CDR3 is 15 residues. CDR1 is MNHEY, CDR2 SVGEGT, per germline. For the CDR3, the DNA is TGTGCCAGTACCAACGGGGCAAGAAGTCCCTACGAGCAGTACTTC. It translates to CASTNGARSPYEQYF.

CDR3 in DNA: TGCAGTGCTAGGGCCAGCGCCTACGAGCAGTACTTC. Encoded protein: CSARASAYEQYF. This chain links TRBV20-1 with TRBJ2-7; D call uncertain. Germline-derived CDR1 and CDR2 are DFQATT and SNEGSKA (reference sequence). Trimming took off 3 bases at V and 2 bases at J, with 8 bases between the two ends. The CDR3 has 12 amino acids.

The chain couples TRBV20-1 to TRBJ2-7, with 7 bases fitting TRBD2. Losses at the gene ends were 0 bases for V and 2 bases for J; bases not matched to a gene: 7. The CDR3 loop spans 15 amino acids. Germline values: CDR1 DFQATT, CDR2 SNEGSKA (reference sequence). CDR3 sequence: CSARDPPSGTYEQYF. The CDR3 DNA reads TGCAGTGCTAGAGATCCCCCTAGCGGAACCTACGAGCAGTACTTC.

This chain links TRBV20-1 with TRBJ1-6; the D gene is possibly TRBD1 (6 bases). This CDR3 contains 14 residues. In germline, CDR1 is DFQATT, CDR2 SNEGSKA (reference sequence). Trimming shortened V by 0 bases and J by 5 bases, and 8 bases separated the two germline ends. This CDR3 is CSARDRGNNSPLHF. In DNA, the CDR3 is TGCAGTGCTAGAGACAGGGGCAATAATTCACCCCTCCACTTT.

This clone was counted between two and nine times. The chain recombines TRBV6-6 with TRBJ2-1; maybe TRBD2 (6 bases). Trimming cost V 1 base and J 7 bases, with 8 bases left between them. The CDR3 is 13 residues long. Germline CDR1 is MNHNY and CDR2 is SVGAGI (reference sequence). The CDR3 protein is CASSYYSGNEQFF. DNA for the CDR3: TGTGCCAGCAGTTACTACAGCGGGAATGAGCAGTTCTTC.

This chain's CDR3 is CASSAATLGAGEQYF. The CDR3 DNA sequence: TGTGCCAGCAGCGCCGCCACACTGGGGGCTGGGGAGCAGTACTTC. This chain connects TRBV9 to TRBJ2-7; the D gene is possibly TRBD1 (6 bases). Trimming stripped 3 bases from V and 7 bases from J, with 20 bases between. The CDR3 is made up of 15 amino acids. Looked up from germline, CDR1 is SGDLS and CDR2 is YYNGEE.

There are a few counts of this clone. The chain couples TRBV2 to TRBJ2-7; 8 nucleotides match TRBD1. CDR1 SNHLY and CDR2 FYNNEI come from the germline V gene. CDR3 length equals 13 residues. The V gene end was trimmed by 8 bases and the J gene end by 6 bases; junction bases not matched to a gene: 9. The CDR3 region has the DNA TGTGCCAGCGCGGACAGGGTAACCCTCGAGCAGTACTTC. Its translation: CASADRVTLEQYF.

V usage is TRBV30 and J usage is TRBJ2-3; weak D call: TRBD2 (7 bases). The CDR3 is made up of 15 amino acids. Germline-derived CDR1 and CDR2 are GTSNPN and SVGIG (reference sequence). V shed 6 bases and J shed 0 bases, with 16 bases lying between them. Written as DNA, the CDR3 is TGTGCCTGTTCCCCACGGGGGGCTAGCACAGATACGCAGTATTTT. This encodes CACSPRGASTDTQYF.

The genes are TRBV6-6 and TRBJ1-2; 8 bases match TRBD1. Germline V lookup: CDR1 MNHNY, CDR2 SVGAGI (reference sequence). The V segment lost 3 bases and the J segment 4 bases; nucleotides outside the gene matches: 7. The CDR3 is 15 amino acids. For the CDR3, the DNA is TGTGCCAGCAGTTATAGACGGACAGGGACCTATGGCTACACCTTC. It yields the protein CASSYRRTGTYGYTF.

The count of this clone is one. Being one base from a much bigger clone, this may be a read error. CDR3 sequence (DNA): TGTGCCAGCAGCTCGGGACTAGCGGGATGTAATGAGCAGTTCTTC. Protein sequence: CASSSGLAGCNEQFF. The chain joins TRBV11-2 to TRBJ2-1; 13 bases align to TRBD2. In germline, CDR1 is SGHAT, CDR2 FQNNGV. The length of the CDR3 is 15 residues. V was pared by 4 bases and J by 7 bases, with 4 bases of the junction left unmatched.

In its sample, this clone is large (0.1 to 1%). The V call is TRBV12-3 or TRBV12-4, the J call TRBJ1-5; 8 nucleotides match TRBD1. This CDR3 comprises 15 residues. After removal of 6 bases from V and 5 bases from J, the junction contained 9 bases not matched to a gene. CDR3 sequence reads: CASRTGTGAYQPQHF. CDR3 nucleotides: TGTGCCAGCAGAACAGGGACAGGTGCCTATCAGCCCCAGCATTTT.

CDR3 protein: CATSTLAQGSYEQYF. The CDR3 DNA sequence: TGTGCCACCAGCACGCTGGCACAGGGATCCTACGAGCAGTACTTC. This chain connects TRBV28 to TRBJ2-7; possible D gene TRBD1, 6 bases. This CDR3 is 15 amino acids long. Between the trimmed V and J ends, which lost 10 bases and 1 base, there was a span of 20 bases. CDR1 MDHEN and CDR2 SYDVKM come from the germline V gene.

The rearrangement links TRBV6-1 to TRBJ2-1, with a tentative D call TRBD2 (5 bases). This CDR3 is built from 15 residues. V was clipped by 4 bases and J by 7 bases, with 17 bases between them. Looked up from germline, CDR1 is MNHNS and CDR2 is SASEGT. This CDR3 reads CASSAFGSERNEQFF. The CDR3 nucleotides read TGTGCCAGCAGTGCCTTCGGTAGCGAGAGGAATGAGCAGTTCTTC.

This chain joins TRBV27 and TRBJ2-2; D possibly corresponds to TRBD1 (6 bases). Germline CDR1 is MNHEY and CDR2 is SMNVEV (reference sequence). The CDR3 runs to 15 residues. V lost 1 base, J lost 5 bases, and 11 bases lay in between. The CDR3 loop reads CASSLLAGQTGELFF. Written as DNA, the CDR3 is TGTGCCAGCAGTTTATTGGCAGGACAGACCGGGGAGCTGTTTTTT.

V and J are TRBV6-1 and TRBJ1-1; TRBD1 aligns across 9 bases. The CDR3 loop spans 15 amino acids. V lost 5 bases, J lost 5 bases, and 9 bases stayed unmatched. In germline, CDR1 is MNHNS, CDR2 SASEGT. CDR3 residues: CASSFGQGMGTEAFF. The CDR3 DNA follows: TGTGCCAGCAGTTTCGGACAGGGGATGGGAACTGAAGCTTTCTTT.

The CDR3 sequence is CASSERYEQYF. CDR3 sequence (DNA): TGTGCCAGCAGTGAAAGATACGAGCAGTACTTC. The gene calls are TRBV6-1 and TRBJ2-7; D is unclear. CDR3 length: 11 residues. Germline CDR1 is MNHNS and CDR2 is SASEGT. Trimming pared 2 bases from V and 4 bases from J, leaving 3 bases between.

The chain combines TRBV28 with TRBJ2-3; 7 bases are shared with TRBD2. CDR3 size: 15 residues. The trim removed 4 bases at V and 3 bases at J, leaving 7 bases unmatched. CDR1 and CDR2 from the germline V gene are MDHEN and SYDVKM. The CDR3: CASSYTAGITDTQYF. The DNA of the CDR3 is TGTGCCAGCAGTTATACAGCGGGAATAACAGATACGCAGTATTTT.

The chain recombines TRBV6-1 with TRBJ2-7; 10 bases align to TRBD2. This CDR3 region has 15 residues. Germline-derived CDR1 and CDR2 are MNHNS and SASEGT. Trimming at V came to 3 bases and at J to 9 bases, leaving 11 bases not matched to a gene. In DNA, the CDR3 is TGTGCCAGCAGTGACTCGGAGGTAGCGGGAGGTTTGCAGTACGTC. Encoded protein: CASSDSEVAGGLQYV.

V is TRBV30 and J is TRBJ2-7, with D hard to call. Germline V CDR1 and CDR2: GTSNPN, SVGIG (reference sequence). V lost 2 bases and J 4 bases, leaving 6 bases between the germline ends. The CDR3 contains 11 residues. CDR3 loop: CAWSPAYEQYF. The DNA for the CDR3 is TGTGCCTGGAGTCCCGCATACGAGCAGTACTTC.